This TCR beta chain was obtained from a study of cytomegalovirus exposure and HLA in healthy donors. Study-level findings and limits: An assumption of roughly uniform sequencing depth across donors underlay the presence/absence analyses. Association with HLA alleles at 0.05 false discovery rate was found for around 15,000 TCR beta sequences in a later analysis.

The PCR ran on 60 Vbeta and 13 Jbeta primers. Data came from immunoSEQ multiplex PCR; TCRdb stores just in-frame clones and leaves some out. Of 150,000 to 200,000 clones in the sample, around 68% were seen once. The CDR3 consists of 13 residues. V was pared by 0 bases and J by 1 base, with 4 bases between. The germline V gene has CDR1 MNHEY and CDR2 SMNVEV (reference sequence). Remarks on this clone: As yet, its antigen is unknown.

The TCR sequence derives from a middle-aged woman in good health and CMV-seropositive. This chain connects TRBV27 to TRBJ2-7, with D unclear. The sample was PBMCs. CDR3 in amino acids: CASSLSASYEQYF. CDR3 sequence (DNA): TGTGCCAGCAGTTTATCAGCTTCCTACGAGCAGTACTTC.